This TCR beta chain appears in the sequencing data of a study of T cell responses to AZD1222 COVID-19 vaccine. For the study at large: Second doses were pooled across both intervals (about 4 or about 12 weeks).

This table comes from immunoSEQ multiplex PCR, and its TCRdb copy is limited to in-frame clones, with some not included. This sample has more than 95,000 clones, with roughly 92% found just once. Germline CDR1 is GTSNPN and CDR2 is SVGIG (reference sequence). V lost 0 bases and J lost 4, with 7 bases in between. This CDR3 has 13 residues. This TCR derives from an adult in good health. Sample: peripheral blood, taken on day 0 of AZD1222 vaccination. The chain recombines TRBV30 with TRBJ1-3; D gene unclear. The CDR3 coding sequence is TGTGCCTGGAGTGTAATCGGAGGAAACACCATATATTTT. Encoded protein: CAWSVIGGNTIYF.